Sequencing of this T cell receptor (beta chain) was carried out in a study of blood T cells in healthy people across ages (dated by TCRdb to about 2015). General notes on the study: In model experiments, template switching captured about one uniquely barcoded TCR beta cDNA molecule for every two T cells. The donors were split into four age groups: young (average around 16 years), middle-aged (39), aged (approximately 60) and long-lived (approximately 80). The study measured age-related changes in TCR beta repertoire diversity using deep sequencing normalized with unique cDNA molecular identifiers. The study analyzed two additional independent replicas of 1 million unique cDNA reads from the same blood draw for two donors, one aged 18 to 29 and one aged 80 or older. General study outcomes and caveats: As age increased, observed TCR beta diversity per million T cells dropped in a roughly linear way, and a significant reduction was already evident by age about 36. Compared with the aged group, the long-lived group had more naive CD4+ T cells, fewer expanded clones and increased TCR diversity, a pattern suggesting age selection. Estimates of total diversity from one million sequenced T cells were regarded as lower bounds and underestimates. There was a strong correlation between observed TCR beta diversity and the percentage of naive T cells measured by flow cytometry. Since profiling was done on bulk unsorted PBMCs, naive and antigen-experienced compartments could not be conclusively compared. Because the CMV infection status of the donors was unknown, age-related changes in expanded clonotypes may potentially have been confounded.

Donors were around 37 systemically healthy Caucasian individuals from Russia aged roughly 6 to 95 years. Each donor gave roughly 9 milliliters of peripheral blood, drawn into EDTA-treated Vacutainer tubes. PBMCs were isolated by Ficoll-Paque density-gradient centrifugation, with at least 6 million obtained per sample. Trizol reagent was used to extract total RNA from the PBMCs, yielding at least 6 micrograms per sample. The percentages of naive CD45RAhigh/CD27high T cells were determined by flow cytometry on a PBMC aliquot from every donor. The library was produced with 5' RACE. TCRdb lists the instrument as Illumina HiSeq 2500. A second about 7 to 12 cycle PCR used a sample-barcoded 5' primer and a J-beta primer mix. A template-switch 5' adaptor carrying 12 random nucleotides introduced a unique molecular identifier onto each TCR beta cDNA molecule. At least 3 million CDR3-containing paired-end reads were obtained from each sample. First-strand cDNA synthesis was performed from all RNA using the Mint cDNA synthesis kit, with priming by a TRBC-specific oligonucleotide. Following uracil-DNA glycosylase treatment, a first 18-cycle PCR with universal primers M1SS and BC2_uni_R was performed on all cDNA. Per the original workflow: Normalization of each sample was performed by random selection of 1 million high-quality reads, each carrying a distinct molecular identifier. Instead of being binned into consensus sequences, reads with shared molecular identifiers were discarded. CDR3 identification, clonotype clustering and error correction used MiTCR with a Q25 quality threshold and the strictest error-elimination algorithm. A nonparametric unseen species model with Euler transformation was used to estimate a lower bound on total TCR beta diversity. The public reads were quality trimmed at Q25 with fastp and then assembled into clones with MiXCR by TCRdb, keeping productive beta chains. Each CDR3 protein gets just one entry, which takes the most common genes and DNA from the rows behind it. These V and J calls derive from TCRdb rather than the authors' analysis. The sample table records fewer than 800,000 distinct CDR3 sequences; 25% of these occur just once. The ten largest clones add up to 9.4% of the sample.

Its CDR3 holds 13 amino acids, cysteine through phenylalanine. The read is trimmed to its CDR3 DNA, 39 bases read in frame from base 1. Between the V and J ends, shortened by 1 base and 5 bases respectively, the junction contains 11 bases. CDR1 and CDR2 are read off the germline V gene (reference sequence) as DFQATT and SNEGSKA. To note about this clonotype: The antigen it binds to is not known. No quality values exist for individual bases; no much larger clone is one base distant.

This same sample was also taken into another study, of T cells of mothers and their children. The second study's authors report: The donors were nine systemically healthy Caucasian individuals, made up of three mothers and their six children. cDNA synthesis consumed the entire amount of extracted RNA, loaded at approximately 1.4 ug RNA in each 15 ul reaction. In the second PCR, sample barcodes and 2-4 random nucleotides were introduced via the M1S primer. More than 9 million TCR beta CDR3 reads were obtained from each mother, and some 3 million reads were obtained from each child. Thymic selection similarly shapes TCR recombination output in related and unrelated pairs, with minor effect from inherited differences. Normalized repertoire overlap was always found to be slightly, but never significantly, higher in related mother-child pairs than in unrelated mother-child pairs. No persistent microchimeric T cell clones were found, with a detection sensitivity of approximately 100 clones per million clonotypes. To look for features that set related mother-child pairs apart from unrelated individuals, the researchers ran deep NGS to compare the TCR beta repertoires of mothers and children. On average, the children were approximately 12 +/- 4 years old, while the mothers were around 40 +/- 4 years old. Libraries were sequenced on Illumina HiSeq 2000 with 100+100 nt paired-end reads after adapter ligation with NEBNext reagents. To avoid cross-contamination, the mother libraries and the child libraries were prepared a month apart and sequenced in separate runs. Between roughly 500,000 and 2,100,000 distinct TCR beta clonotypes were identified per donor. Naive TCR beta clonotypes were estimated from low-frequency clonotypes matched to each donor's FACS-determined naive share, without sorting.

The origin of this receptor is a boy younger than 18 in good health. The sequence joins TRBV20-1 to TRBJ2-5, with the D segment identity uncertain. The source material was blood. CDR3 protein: CSARAANFETQYF. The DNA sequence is TGCAGTGCTAGAGCGGCTAATTTCGAGACCCAGTACTTC.